The 19 T cell receptor beta chains listed next were all sequenced from one sample in a study of cytomegalovirus exposure and HLA in healthy donors. The PCR was carried out with 60 Vbeta primers and 13 Jbeta primers. Libraries were prepared by immunoSEQ multiplex PCR; TCRdb keeps only in-frame clonotypes and omits some of them. Among about 140,000 clones, approximately 80% were seen once, and the ten largest hold around 2%. The sequencing sample was made of PBMCs. The receptors were gathered from a man between 25 and 39 years old in good health and CMV-seronegative.

The chain has TRBV7-2 and TRBJ1-4, with TRBD1 identical over 9 bases. This CDR3 is 15 amino acids long. In germline, CDR1 is SGHTA, CDR2 FQGNSA. Trimming cost V 4 bases and J 8 bases; bases outside gene matches: 8. In DNA, the CDR3 is TGTGCCAGCAGCTCAAGCGACAGGGGGGTGGAAAAACTGTTTTTT. Its protein product is CASSSSDRGVEKLFF.

Regarding this clone: A read error may produce the germline difference seen at one junction end. The V and J genes are TRBV7-9 and TRBJ2-7; D is possibly TRBD1 (6 bases). Per germline, CDR1 SEHNR and CDR2 FQNEAQ (reference sequence). The CDR3 is 12 amino acids. The CDR3 nucleotides read TGTTCCAGCAGCTACAGGGTTTACGAGCAGTACTTC. Translated: CSSSYRVYEQYF.

CDR3 region: CASSLVAGNEQFF. CDR3 nucleotide sequence: TGCGCCAGCAGCTTGGTGGCGGGCAATGAGCAGTTCTTC. V gene TRBV5-1 combines with J gene TRBJ2-1; possibly TRBD2 for D (5 bases). V was pared by 0 bases and J by 6 bases, with 7 bases between. The CDR3 totals 13 residues. CDR1 and CDR2 from the germline V gene are SGHRS and YFSETQ.

This clone has only one observation. The rearrangement joins TRBV12-5 to TRBJ1-2, with D possibly being TRBD1 (5 bases). This CDR3 region has 13 residues. The germline V and J ends were trimmed by 7 bases and 6 bases, with 15 bases remaining between them. Germline CDR1 is LGHNT and CDR2 is FRNRAP. CDR3 coding DNA: TGTGCTAGTGTCTCGTCGGGGGGGGATGGCTACACCTTC. Translating gives CASVSSGGDGYTF.

J is TRBJ1-4 and V is TRBV29-1; tentatively, D is TRBD1 (5 bases). Per the germline V gene, CDR1 is SQVTM and CDR2 is ANQGSEA. V lost 4 bases and J lost 5, with 17 bases in between. The CDR3 extends over 15 amino acids. The CDR3, as DNA: TGCAGCGTTGCAGACCTTGGGGGGGGAAATGAAAAACTGTTTTTT. It translates to CSVADLGGGNEKLFF.

The gene calls are TRBV5-1 and TRBJ2-1; D uncertain. The CDR3 totals 14 residues. Germline CDR1 and CDR2: SGHRS and YFSETQ. The V and J ends lost 6 bases and 4 bases respectively, with 14 bases between them. The CDR3, as DNA: TGCGCCAGCACCTTCTCACGGTCGTACAATGAGCAGTTCTTC. It encodes CASTFSRSYNEQFF.

The rearrangement links TRBV9 to TRBJ2-3, with unresolved D. Germline V CDR1 and CDR2: SGDLS, YYNGEE. V lost 2 bases and J 1 base, leaving 11 bases between the germline ends. CDR3 length equals 15 residues. DNA of the CDR3: TGTGCCAGCAGCGTTTTTGCGATAGGCACAGATACGCAGTATTTT. This sequence encodes CASSVFAIGTDTQYF.

A few counts support this clone. This chain links TRBV15 with TRBJ2-2; TRBD2 is a possible D gene (7 bases). Germline assignment: CDR1 LNHNV and CDR2 YYDKDF (reference sequence). Between the trimmed V and J ends, which lost 5 bases and 3 bases, there was a span of 16 bases. This CDR3 comprises 16 residues. The CDR3 coding sequence is TGTGCCACCAGCCCTCACTTAGGGGGGGACACCGGGGAGCTGTTTTTT. Translation gives CATSPHLGGDTGELFF.

V usage is TRBV30 and J usage is TRBJ1-5, with D unclear. The germline V gene encodes CDR1 GTSNPN and CDR2 SVGIG (reference sequence). CDR3 size: 13 residues. V was clipped by 0 bases and J by 8 bases, with 11 bases between them. In nucleotides, the CDR3 is TGTGCCTGGAGTGTACTACCCGAGGAGCCCCAGCATTTT. This gives the protein CAWSVLPEEPQHF.

The chain is built from TRBV5-1 and TRBJ2-1; D is unclear. The germline V and J ends were trimmed by 4 bases and 9 bases, with 11 bases remaining between them. Germline CDR1 is SGHRS and CDR2 is YFSETQ. The CDR3 loop spans 12 amino acids. The CDR3 reads CASSENFGEQFF. The CDR3 DNA is TGCGCCAGCAGCGAAAACTTTGGTGAGCAGTTCTTC.

The chain carries TRBV2 and TRBJ2-6, with D maybe TRBD1 (6 bases). Germline CDR1 and CDR2: SNHLY and FYNNEI. V lost 1 base, J lost 10 bases, and 11 bases lay in between. The CDR3 sequence is 14 residues long. The CDR3 here is CASSEGRRGNVLTF. The CDR3 bases are TGTGCCAGCAGTGAAGGGCGCAGGGGAAACGTCCTGACTTTC. The whole variable domain, remainder taken from reference TRBV2 and TRBJ2-6, is EPEVTQTPSHQVTQMGQEVILRCVPISNHLYFYWYRQILGQKVEFLVSFYNNEISEKSEIFDDQFSVERPDGSNFTLKIRSTKLEDSAMYFCASSEGRRGNVLTFGAGSRLTVL.

The gene calls are TRBV11-2 and TRBJ1-2; D is perhaps TRBD1 (6 bases). The germline V gene has CDR1 SGHAT and CDR2 FQNNGV. The CDR3 is 13 residues long. V was pared by 5 bases and J by 8 bases, with 15 bases between. The CDR3 loop reads CASSPNREYGYTF. The CDR3 coding sequence is TGTGCCAGCAGCCCAAACAGGGAATACGGCTACACCTTC.

The chain employs TRBV15 and TRBJ2-1; D might be TRBD1 (5 bases). V was trimmed by 0 bases and J by 11 bases, leaving 11 bases between them. The CDR3 contains 13 residues. CDR1 and CDR2 (germline): LNHNV, YYDKDF (reference sequence). The CDR3 protein is CATSRERGRQQFF. CDR3 DNA: TGTGCCACCAGCAGAGAAAGGGGCAGACAGCAGTTCTTC.

V usage is TRBV20-1 and J usage is TRBJ2-1; 7 nucleotides align to TRBD2. CDR1 DFQATT and CDR2 SNEGSKA come from the germline V gene (reference sequence). Trimming removed 6 bases from V and 6 bases from J; junction bases left unmatched: 2. The length of the CDR3 is 11 residues. CDR3 region: CSAWTSNEQFF. CDR3 nucleotide sequence: TGCAGTGCGTGGACTAGCAATGAGCAGTTCTTC.

The V call is TRBV2, the J call TRBJ1-3; weak D call: TRBD1 (5 bases). Germline CDR1 reads SNHLY; CDR2 reads FYNNEI. CDR3 size: 15 residues. V shed 5 bases and J shed 1 base, with 12 bases lying between them. The CDR3 protein is CASSQTRGSGNTIYF. The DNA of the CDR3 is TGTGCCAGCAGTCAAACCCGGGGGTCTGGAAACACCATATATTTT.

The CDR3 nucleotides read TGTGCCAGTACCCGGGACAATTCCAAAAACATTCAGTACTTC. This gives the protein CASTRDNSKNIQYF. The chain employs TRBV19 and TRBJ2-4, with D possibly matching TRBD1 (6 bases). The CDR3 spans 14 residues. Germline assignment: CDR1 LNHDA and CDR2 SQIVND (reference sequence). The ends were cut back, 7 bases at V and 2 bases at J, with 12 bases in the middle.

This clone turned up a few times. The chain has TRBV28 and TRBJ1-2; D is perhaps TRBD1 (5 bases). Between the trimmed V and J ends, which lost 11 bases and 0 bases, there was a span of 10 bases. Germline CDR1 MDHEN, CDR2 SYDVKM. The CDR3 totals 12 residues. The CDR3 loop reads CAVGESNYGYTF. The CDR3 DNA is TGTGCCGTAGGGGAATCTAACTATGGCTACACCTTC.

The table lists this clone with a few counts. The chain joins TRBV19 to TRBJ2-1; D is perhaps TRBD2 (6 bases). The CDR3 has 16 residues. The V end lost 1 base, the J end lost 4 bases, and 14 bases lay between the germline ends. Germline CDR1 is LNHDA and CDR2 is SQIVND (reference sequence). Here the CDR3 reads CASSIAGAMNYNEQFF. The CDR3 nucleotides read TGTGCCAGTAGTATAGCGGGAGCGATGAATTACAATGAGCAGTTCTTC.

V gene TRBV28 combines with J gene TRBJ2-2, with 8 bases fitting TRBD1. After removal of 5 bases from V and 5 bases from J, the junction contained 7 bases not matched to a gene. The CDR3 contains 15 residues. Germline V gene lookup returns CDR1 MDHEN and CDR2 SYDVKM. The CDR3 is CASSLYQGATGELFF. CDR3 DNA sequence: TGTGCCAGCAGTCTTTACCAGGGGGCGACCGGGGAGCTGTTTTTT.